This TCR beta chain was documented in a study of T cell responses to AZD1222 COVID-19 vaccine. Overall study results and limits: The donor cohort was predominantly white British with a female majority, and clonal diversity may have been underestimated. Spike-specific TCR breadth rose after two AZD1222 doses, and depth rose as well. Seropositive at baseline were only six AZD1222 recipients.

Concerning this clone itself: Its antigen remains unidentified.

The method was immunoSEQ multiplex PCR; TCRdb's version includes in-frame clones alone and lacks a portion of them. The sample records 150,000 or so clones, more than 75% being singletons. This CDR3 has 14 amino acids. Germline V gene data show CDR1 as WSHSY and CDR2 as SAAADI. V lost 6 bases and J lost 7; bases outside the gene matches: 7. The origin of this receptor is an adult in good health. The source material was peripheral blood, sampled on day 0 of MenACWY control vaccination. This rearrangement joins TRBV10-2 to TRBJ2-7, with 12 bases aligning to TRBD2. Here the CDR3 reads CASSRTSGVGEQYV. Here the CDR3 DNA reads TGCGCCAGCAGCCGGACTAGCGGGGTGGGGGAGCAGTACGTC.